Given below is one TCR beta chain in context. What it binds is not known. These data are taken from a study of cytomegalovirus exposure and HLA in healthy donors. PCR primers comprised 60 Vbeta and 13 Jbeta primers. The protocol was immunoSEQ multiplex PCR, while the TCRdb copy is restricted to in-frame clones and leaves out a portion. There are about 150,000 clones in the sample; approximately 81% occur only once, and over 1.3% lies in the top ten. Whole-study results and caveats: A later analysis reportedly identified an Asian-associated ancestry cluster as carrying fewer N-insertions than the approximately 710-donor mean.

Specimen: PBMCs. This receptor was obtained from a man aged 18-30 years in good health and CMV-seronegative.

The CDR3 here is CASSLGPGSTRDTQYF. The DNA of the CDR3 is TGTGCCAGCAGCTTGGGCCCGGGATCCACTCGTGATACGCAGTATTTT. The rearrangement uses TRBV7-8 and TRBJ2-3; possibly TRBD2 for D (5 bases). Deletions cut 3 bases from V and 6 bases from J, with 19 bases between. CDR1 and CDR2 from the germline V gene are SGHVS and FQNEAQ. CDR3 length equals 16 residues. The full variable domain, completed using reference TRBV7-8 and TRBJ2-3, is GAGVSQSPRYKVAKRGQDVALRCDPISGHVSLFWYQQALGQGPEFLTYFQNEAQLDKSGLPSDRFFAERPEGSVSTLKIQRTQQEDSAVYLCASSLGPGSTRDTQYFGPGTRLTVL.